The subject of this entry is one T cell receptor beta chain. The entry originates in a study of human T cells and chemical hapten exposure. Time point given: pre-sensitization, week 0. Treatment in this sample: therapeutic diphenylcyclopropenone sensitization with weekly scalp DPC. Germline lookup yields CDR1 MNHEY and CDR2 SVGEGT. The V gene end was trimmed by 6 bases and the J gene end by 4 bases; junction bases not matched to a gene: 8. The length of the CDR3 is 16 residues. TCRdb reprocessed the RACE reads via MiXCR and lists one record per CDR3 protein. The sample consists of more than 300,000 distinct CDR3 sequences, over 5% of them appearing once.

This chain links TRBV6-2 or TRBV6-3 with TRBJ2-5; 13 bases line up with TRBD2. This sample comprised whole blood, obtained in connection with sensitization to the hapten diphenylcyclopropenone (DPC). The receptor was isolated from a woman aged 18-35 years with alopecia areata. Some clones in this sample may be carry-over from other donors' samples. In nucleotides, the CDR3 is TGTGCCAGCAGCTCTACTAGCGGGGGGGCGAGAGAGACCCAGTACTTC. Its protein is CASSSTSGGARETQYF.